The source of this T cell receptor beta chain is a study of shared clonotypes between healthy human individuals. Across the whole study: The donors, two women and a few men, were aged 18 to 49.

Study results and limitations: Sampling used blood alone; tissue repertoires probably differ. Relative to their counterparts shared across all four donors, non-shared clonotypes exhibited diminished generation probabilities.

The material for each subset, its genomic DNA, was split evenly across several immunoSEQ plates. TCRdb's copy holds only in-frame clones and misses some; the assay was immunoSEQ multiplex PCR. The repertoire consists of over 1.5 million clones, with nearly 99% occurring once and the leading ten covering less than 0.55%. Note on this clone: What it binds is not known.

The clonotype was recovered from a man under 40 in good health. The sequencing sample was made of naive CD4+ T cells sorted from blood. Subset defined: CD45RA+ positively selected.

The CDR3 DNA follows: TGTGCCAGCAGCCCTCTGGTGAACACCGGGGAGCTGTTTTTT. This translates into CASSPLVNTGELFF. The gene calls are TRBV7-7 and TRBJ2-2; D is undetermined. V lost 5 bases to trimming and J lost 1 base, with 8 bases between them. Germline CDR1 SSHAT, CDR2 FNYEAQ (reference sequence). This CDR3 contains 14 residues.